One T cell receptor beta chain is described in this entry. Losses at the gene ends were 3 bases for V and 6 bases for J; bases not matched to a gene: 10. Germline V gene data show CDR1 as SGHRS and CDR2 as YFSETQ. The CDR3 length is 15 residues. Assay: immunoSEQ multiplex PCR; the TCRdb copy retains only in-frame clones and omits some. The sample consists of about 82,000 clones, around 87% of them appearing once. This record comes from a study of control samples from healthy donors and cancer patients. Input material: blood. This TCR was recovered from a man in his fifties in good health. The V gene is TRBV5-1, the J gene TRBJ2-7; 9 nucleotides align to TRBD1. As DNA, the CDR3 is TGCGCCAGCAGCTCGGGGACAGGGAGGGTCGGCGAGCAGTACTTC. It encodes CASSSGTGRVGEQYF.